Included here is one T cell receptor beta chain sequence, with context. This entry belongs to a study of shared clonotypes between healthy human individuals. The germline V gene has CDR1 LNHNV and CDR2 YYDKDF (reference sequence). The CDR3 sequence is 18 residues long. The J segment lost 1 base and the V segment lost 0 bases, leaving 7 bases of the junction unmatched. Each cell subset's genomic DNA was divided evenly among several immunoSEQ plates. Profiling relied on immunoSEQ multiplex PCR, and the TCRdb table lists in-frame clones only, not all of them. The sample lists 1,400,000 or so clones; around 98.5% were seen once.

The material sequenced was naive CD4+ T cells sorted from blood. Documented subset: CD45RA+ positively selected. This clonotype originated in a young man in good health. The rearrangement joins TRBV15 to TRBJ2-3; 10 nucleotides align to TRBD2. CDR3 bases: TGTGCCACCAGCAGAGATCTCAGTAGCGGGGGGCGCACAGATACGCAGTATTTT. Its translation is CATSRDLSSGGRTDTQYF. The whole variable domain, filled in from reference TRBV15 and TRBJ2-3, reads DAMVIQNPRYQVTQFGKPVTLSCSQTLNHNVMYWYQQKSSQAPKLLFHYYDKDFNNEADTPDNFQSRRPNTSFCFLDIRSPGLGDTAMYLCATSRDLSSGGRTDTQYFGPGTRLTVL.